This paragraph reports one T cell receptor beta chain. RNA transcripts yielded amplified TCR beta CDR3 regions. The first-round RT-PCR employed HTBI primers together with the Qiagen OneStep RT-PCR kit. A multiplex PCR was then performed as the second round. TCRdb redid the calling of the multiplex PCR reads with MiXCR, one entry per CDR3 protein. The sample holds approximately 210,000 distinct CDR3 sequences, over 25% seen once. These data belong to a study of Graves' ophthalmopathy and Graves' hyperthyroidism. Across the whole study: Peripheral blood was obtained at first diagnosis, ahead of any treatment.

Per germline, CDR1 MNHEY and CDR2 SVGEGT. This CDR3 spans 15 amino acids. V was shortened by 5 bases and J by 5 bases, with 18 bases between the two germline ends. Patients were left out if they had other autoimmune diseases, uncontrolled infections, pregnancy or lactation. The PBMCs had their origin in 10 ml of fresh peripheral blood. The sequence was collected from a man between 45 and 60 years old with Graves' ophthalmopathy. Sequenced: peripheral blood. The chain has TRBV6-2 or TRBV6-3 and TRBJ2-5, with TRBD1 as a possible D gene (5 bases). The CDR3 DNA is TGTGCCAGCAGTCCCCCCGTGGGGCGAGTGGAGACCCAGTACTTC. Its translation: CASSPPVGRVETQYF.